This TCR beta chain came from a study of shared clonotypes between healthy human individuals. Study conclusions and caveats: Incompleteness in sorted-subset sequencing, despite large depth, was shown by rarefaction.

Sequencing was performed with immunoSEQ multiplex PCR; in TCRdb, only in-frame clones are kept and a portion is missing. The sample records roughly 1,800,000 clones, about 95% being singletons. The V gene's germline CDR1 is LNHNV and CDR2 YYDKDF (reference sequence). This CDR3 comprises 11 residues. Deletions cut 5 bases from V and 5 bases from J, with 6 bases between. As defined, naive CD8 cells were CD45RO-negative and positively selected for CCR7, with terminally differentiated effector memory CD45RA+ cells excluded. Nashville, Tennessee was home to all donors, each a Caucasian adult. With respect to this clone: Its specificity is not known.

The V and J genes are TRBV15 and TRBJ1-2; maybe TRBD1 (6 bases). The TCR sequence derives from a man aged 18 to 30 in good health. Sample: naive CD8+ T cells sorted from blood. In DNA form, the CDR3 reads TGTGCCACCAGCCAGGGGTATGGCTACACCTTC. Protein product: CATSQGYGYTF.